Sequencing of this TCR beta chain was carried out in a study of T cells in Graves' hyperthyroidism and ophthalmopathy. Study-level findings and limits: Blood shared most expanded thyroid clonotypes above 0.001.

Germline V lookup: CDR1 SGHRS, CDR2 YFSETQ. Trimming shortened V by 4 bases and J by 5 bases, and 16 bases separated the two germline ends. The length of the CDR3 is 14 residues. Authors of the study amplified TCR beta CDR3 regions from RNA transcripts. HTBI primers were employed in a first-round RT-PCR of the TCR CDR3. Using its own MiXCR run on the multiplex PCR reads, TCRdb lists one record per CDR3 protein. The sample has about 260,000 distinct CDR3 sequences, roughly 20% seen once; the top ten hold roughly 60%. A word on this clonotype: The antigen is not known.

This rearrangement joins TRBV5-1 to TRBJ2-7, with D tentatively TRBD2 (6 bases). The source material was blood. The sequence was obtained from a man between 25 and 39 years old with Graves' ophthalmopathy. CDR3 loop: CASSPILGGHEQYF. CDR3 bases: TGCGCCAGCAGCCCCATCCTAGGAGGGCACGAGCAGTACTTC.